The T cell receptor (beta chain) described here comes from a study of shared clonotypes between healthy human individuals. In the study overall: Donors had three CD4 naive, three CD4 memory, two CD8 naive and one CD8 memory plate apiece. Study conclusions and caveats: Estimated richness values were generally larger in naive subsets than in memory subsets.

This clone was counted a single time. Its antigen is still unknown. Sequencing used immunoSEQ multiplex PCR; TCRdb keeps in-frame clones, though not all of them. The sample has about 2 million clones, about 95% seen once. Trimming removed 4 bases at V and 6 bases at J, with 14 bases between. CDR1 is SGHNT, CDR2 YYREEE, per germline (reference sequence). The CDR3 has 14 residues. The chain combines TRBV5-4 with TRBJ2-1, with D uncertain. This clonotype was obtained from a man aged 18-30 years in good health. The sequencing sample was made of naive CD4+ T cells sorted from blood. Subset described: CD45RA+ positively selected. The CDR3 DNA reads TGTGCCAGCAGCGATAACCGGGCTTTCAATGAGCAGTTCTTC. Amino acids: CASSDNRAFNEQFF.